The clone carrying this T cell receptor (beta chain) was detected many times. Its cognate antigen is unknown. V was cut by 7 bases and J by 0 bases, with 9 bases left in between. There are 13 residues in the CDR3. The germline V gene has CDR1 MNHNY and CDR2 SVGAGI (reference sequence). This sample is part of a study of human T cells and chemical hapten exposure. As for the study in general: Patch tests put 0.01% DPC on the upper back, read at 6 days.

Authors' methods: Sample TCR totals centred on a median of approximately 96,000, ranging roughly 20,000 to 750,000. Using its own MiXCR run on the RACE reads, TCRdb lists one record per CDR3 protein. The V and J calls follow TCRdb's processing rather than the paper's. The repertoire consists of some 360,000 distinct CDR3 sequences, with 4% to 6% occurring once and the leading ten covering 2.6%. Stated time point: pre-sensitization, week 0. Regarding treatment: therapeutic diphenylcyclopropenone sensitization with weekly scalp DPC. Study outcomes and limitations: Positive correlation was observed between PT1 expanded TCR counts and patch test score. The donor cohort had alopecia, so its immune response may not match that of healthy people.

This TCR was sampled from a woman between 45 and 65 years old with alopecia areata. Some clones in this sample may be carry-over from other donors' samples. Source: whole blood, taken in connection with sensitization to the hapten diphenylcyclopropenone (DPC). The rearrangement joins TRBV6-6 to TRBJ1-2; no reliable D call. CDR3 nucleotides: TGTGCCAGCAACCCCCCGTCTAACTATGGCTACACCTTC. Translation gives CASNPPSNYGYTF.